This entry describes one T cell receptor beta chain. The target antigen is unknown. This specimen belongs to a study of post-analysis software for immune sequencing data. About the research overall: Progressive-relapsing, secondary progressive and relapsing-remitting multiple sclerosis were among the disease courses included.

Overall study results and limits: F measure grouped same-batch samples tightly together.

Carried by the TCR beta cDNA libraries were unique molecular identifiers. cDNA molecules numbering about 480,000 came from roughly 0.93 to 9.6 million T cells. TCRdb called the PCR reads again in MiXCR, with one record for every CDR3 protein. The table includes 600,000 to 750,000 distinct CDR3 sequences, roughly three fifths detected once. This clonotype was obtained from a girl aged 2 to 9 with multiple sclerosis. Material: blood.

CDR3 coding DNA: TGCAGCGTCGAGATCGGGAGTACGTCCAATGAGCAGTTCTTC. As protein: CSVEIGSTSNEQFF. The chain uses TRBV29-1 and TRBJ2-1; D is possibly TRBD2 (6 bases). The CDR3 contains 14 residues. V lost 6 bases to trimming and J lost 6 bases, with 18 bases between them. Germline V CDR1 and CDR2: SQVTM, ANQGSEA.